Below are 17 T cell receptor beta chains sequenced from a single sample in a study of T-cell memory formation after mild COVID-19. MiXCR was run by TCRdb on the 5' RACE reads, yielding one entry per CDR3 protein. The sample lists 150,000 to 200,000 distinct CDR3 sequences; roughly 13% were seen once. The sample consisted of PBMCs or a T cell subset sorted from them (not recorded which). The source of these receptors is a man younger than 35 who had mild COVID-19 (a few samples of this study predate the infection). Cell type and time point are not known.

This clonotype came up a few times. The V gene is TRBV6-5, the J gene TRBJ2-7; 10 bases are shared with TRBD1. Unmatched junction bases numbered 15, after V lost 5 bases and J lost 5 bases. Germline loops: CDR1 MNHEY, CDR2 SVGAGI. This CDR3 has 17 amino acids. The CDR3 bases are TGTGCCAGCAGTCCGTACCTACCGGGACAGGGGATCGACGAGCAGTACTTC. Translating it yields CASSPYLPGQGIDEQYF.

This clonotype was counted between two and nine times. The chain links TRBV3-1 to TRBJ2-3; 9 nucleotides line up with TRBD2. Germline values: CDR1 LGHDT, CDR2 YNNKEL (reference sequence). V gave up 3 bases and J gave up 9 bases; unmatched junction bases: 7. The CDR3 runs to 14 residues. The CDR3 loop reads CASSHLAGEETQYF. The CDR3 DNA reads as TGTGCCAGCAGCCACTTAGCGGGGGAGGAGACGCAGTATTTT.

The table lists this clonotype with a few counts. The gene calls are TRBV7-2 and TRBJ2-5; no clear D. Germline V gene lookup returns CDR1 SGHTA and CDR2 FQGNSA. The CDR3 has 12 amino acids. V was cut by 4 bases and J by 7 bases, with 10 bases left in between. This CDR3 is CASSSYLGTQYF. The CDR3 DNA follows: TGTGCCAGCAGCTCCTACCTGGGGACCCAGTACTTC.

This chain joins TRBV5-1 and TRBJ2-2, with a weak D call TRBD1 (5 bases). The CDR3 loop spans 14 amino acids. The germline gives CDR1 SGHRS, CDR2 YFSETQ. With 2 bases removed from V and 4 bases from J, the gap between germline ends came to 9 bases. In DNA, the CDR3 is TGCGCCAGCAGCTTTGTCAGGGCCACCGGGGAGCTGTTTTTT. It encodes CASSFVRATGELFF.

The chain has TRBV18 and TRBJ2-7, with D perhaps being TRBD1 or TRBD2 (5 bases each). V lost 6 bases to trimming and J lost 6 bases, with 18 bases between them. There are 14 residues in the CDR3. Germline values: CDR1 KGHSH, CDR2 LQKENI. The CDR3 here is CASSPFEGRGEQYF. In DNA form, the CDR3 reads TGTGCCAGCTCCCCTTTTGAGGGGCGAGGCGAGCAGTACTTC.

This clonotype was seen a handful of times. CDR3 amino acids: CASSPRGPSETQYF. CDR3 DNA sequence: TGTGCCAGCAGCCCCCGCGGGCCCAGCGAGACCCAGTACTTC. This chain connects TRBV9 to TRBJ2-5; possibly TRBD2 for D (5 bases). This CDR3 region has 14 residues. CDR1 SGDLS and CDR2 YYNGEE come from the germline V gene. The V end lost 4 bases, the J end lost 5 bases, and 15 bases lay between the germline ends.

The chain carries TRBV20-1 and TRBJ2-3; D might be TRBD2 (6 bases). The V end was cut by 6 bases, the J end by 1 base, with 17 bases between. CDR1 is DFQATT, CDR2 SNEGSKA, per germline (reference sequence). The CDR3 covers 15 residues. CDR3 loop: CSAGGALGGTDTQYF. The CDR3 DNA sequence: TGCAGTGCCGGGGGTGCCCTAGGGGGCACAGATACGCAGTATTTT.

This rearrangement joins TRBV7-3 to TRBJ1-6; D is possibly TRBD1 (5 bases). Germline CDR1 SGHTA, CDR2 FQGTGA. This CDR3 contains 12 residues. The CDR3 nucleotides are TGTGCATACGGGGGGAAGAATTCACCCCTCCACTTT. This codes for CAYGGKNSPLHF.

This clonotype showed up many times. CDR3 sequence (DNA): TGTGCCAGCAGCTCGTCTCCCCAAGAGACCCAGTACTTC. Protein product: CASSSSPQETQYF. This chain joins TRBV7-6 and TRBJ2-5; no clear D. This CDR3 contains 13 residues. CDR1 is SGHVS, CDR2 FNYEAQ, per germline. The V gene lost 4 bases and the J gene lost 1 base, with 7 bases spanning the gap.

In its sample, this clonotype was seen a few times. The CDR3 DNA sequence: TGTGCCAGCAGCTTAGGGACAGGGGCGGGTGAGCAGTTCTTC. This encodes CASSLGTGAGEQFF. The chain couples TRBV7-6 to TRBJ2-1; 9 positions agree with TRBD1. V trimming: 1 base; J trimming: 9 bases; junction bases outside the gene matches: 4. CDR1 is SGHVS, CDR2 FNYEAQ, per germline. The CDR3 has 14 residues.

The chain carries TRBV18 and TRBJ2-1, with 9 bases matching TRBD1. Germline V gives CDR1 KGHSH, CDR2 LQKENI. This CDR3 has 15 amino acids. V dropped 0 bases and J dropped 5; count of bases not matched to a gene: 2. CDR3 sequence reads: CASSPPGQGDNEQFF. The CDR3, as DNA: TGTGCCAGCTCACCACCGGGACAGGGCGACAATGAGCAGTTCTTC.

The V and J genes are TRBV7-3 and TRBJ2-5; 7 positions match TRBD2. The CDR3 has 16 residues. CDR1 SGHTA and CDR2 FQGTGA come from the germline V gene. V lost 0 bases, J lost 2 bases, and 6 bases stayed unmatched. The CDR3 DNA reads as TGTGCCAGCAGCTTAACGGGATTGGGGGGGCAAGAGACCCAGTACTTC. This sequence encodes CASSLTGLGGQETQYF. Drawing the rest from reference TRBV7-3 and TRBJ2-5, the complete variable domain is GAGVSQTPSNKVTEKGKYVELRCDPISGHTALYWYRQSLGQGPEFLIYFQGTGAADDSGLPNDRFFAVRPEGSVSTLKIQRTERGDSAVYLCASSLTGLGGQETQYFGPGTRLLVL.

This clonotype came up a few times. The rearrangement links TRBV4-2 to TRBJ2-3, with 7 bases identical to TRBD2. The V segment lost 0 bases and the J segment 3 bases; nucleotides outside the gene matches: 6. Germline assignment: CDR1 LGHNA and CDR2 YNFKEQ. The CDR3 has 16 residues. CDR3 amino acids: CASSQEKPGGTDTQYF. The DNA of the CDR3 is TGTGCCAGCAGCCAAGAAAAGCCGGGGGGAACAGATACGCAGTATTTT.

The rearrangement links TRBV7-2 to TRBJ2-1; D ambiguous. V lost 1 base, J lost 9 bases, and 16 bases lay in between. This CDR3 is 15 amino acids long. In germline, CDR1 is SGHTA, CDR2 FQGNSA. CDR3 bases: TGTGCCAGCAGCTTAGTAGAAAGTTCTCTGTCTGAGCAGTTCTTC. The encoded protein is CASSLVESSLSEQFF.

A few counts support this clonotype. The chain combines TRBV6-2 or TRBV6-3 with TRBJ2-7; 11 bases line up with TRBD2. The V gene end was trimmed by 5 bases and the J gene end by 0 bases; junction bases not matched to a gene: 3. CDR3 length: 15 amino acids. The germline V gene has CDR1 MNHEY and CDR2 SVGEGT. The CDR3 sequence: CASSTLAGDSYEQYF. CDR3 nucleotide sequence: TGTGCCAGCAGTACACTAGCGGGGGACTCCTACGAGCAGTACTTC.

This chain uses TRBV20-1 with TRBJ2-7, with D possibly matching TRBD2 (5 bases). Germline values: CDR1 DFQATT, CDR2 SNEGSKA (reference sequence). This CDR3 is built from 13 residues. V lost 3 bases and J lost 0, with 9 bases in between. In DNA form, the CDR3 reads TGCAGTGCTAGGACGGGGAGCTCCTACGAGCAGTACGTC. Translation: CSARTGSSYEQYV.

This clonotype showed up just a few times. The chain joins TRBV5-5 to TRBJ2-1, with no clear D. There are 15 residues in the CDR3. V lost 3 bases, J lost 0 bases, and 10 bases lay in between. Germline V gene lookup returns CDR1 SGHKS and CDR2 YYEKEE (reference sequence). CDR3 sequence reads: CASSSTGPSYNEQFF. The DNA of the CDR3 is TGTGCCAGCAGCTCGACTGGGCCCTCCTACAATGAGCAGTTCTTC.